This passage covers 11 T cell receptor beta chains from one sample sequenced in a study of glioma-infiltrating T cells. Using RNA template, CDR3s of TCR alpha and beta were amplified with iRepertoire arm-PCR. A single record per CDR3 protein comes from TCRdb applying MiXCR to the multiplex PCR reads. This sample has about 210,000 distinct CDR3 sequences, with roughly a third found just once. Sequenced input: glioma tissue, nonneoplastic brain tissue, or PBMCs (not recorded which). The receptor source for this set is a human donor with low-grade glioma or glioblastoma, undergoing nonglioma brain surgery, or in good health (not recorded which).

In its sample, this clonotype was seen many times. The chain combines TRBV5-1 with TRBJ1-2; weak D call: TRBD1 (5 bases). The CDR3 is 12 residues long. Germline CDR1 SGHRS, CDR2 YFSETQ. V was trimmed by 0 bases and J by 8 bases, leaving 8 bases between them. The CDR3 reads CASSLAREGYTF. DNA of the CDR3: TGCGCCAGCAGCTTGGCCAGGGAGGGCTACACCTTC.

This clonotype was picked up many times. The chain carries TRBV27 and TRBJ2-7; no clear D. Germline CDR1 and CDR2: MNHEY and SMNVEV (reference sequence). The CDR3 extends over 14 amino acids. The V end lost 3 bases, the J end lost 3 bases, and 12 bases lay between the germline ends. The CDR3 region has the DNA TGTGCCAGCAGTTTTGGTCAGCCGGGCTACGAGCAGTACTTC. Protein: CASSFGQPGYEQYF.

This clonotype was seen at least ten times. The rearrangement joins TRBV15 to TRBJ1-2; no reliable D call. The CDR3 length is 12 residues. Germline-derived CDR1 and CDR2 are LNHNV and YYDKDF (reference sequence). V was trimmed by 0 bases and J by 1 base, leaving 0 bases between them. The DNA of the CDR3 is TGTGCCACCAGCAGAGATAACTATGGCTACACCTTC. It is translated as CATSRDNYGYTF.

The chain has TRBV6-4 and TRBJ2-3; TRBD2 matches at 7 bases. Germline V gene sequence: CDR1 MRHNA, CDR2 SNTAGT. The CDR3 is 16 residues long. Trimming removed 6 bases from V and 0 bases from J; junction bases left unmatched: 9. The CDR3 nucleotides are TGTGCCAGCAGCTTCCTAGCGGACCCAAGCACAGATACGCAGTATTTT. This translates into CASSFLADPSTDTQYF.

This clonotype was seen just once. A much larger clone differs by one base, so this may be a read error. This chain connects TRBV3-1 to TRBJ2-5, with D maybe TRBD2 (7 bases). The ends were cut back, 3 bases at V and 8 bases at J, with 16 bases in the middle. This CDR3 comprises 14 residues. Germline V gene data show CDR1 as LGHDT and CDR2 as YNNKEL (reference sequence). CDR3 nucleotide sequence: TGTGCCAGCAGCCACACCCGAGGGGGGGGAACCCAGTACTTC. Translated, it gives CASSHTRGGGTQYF.

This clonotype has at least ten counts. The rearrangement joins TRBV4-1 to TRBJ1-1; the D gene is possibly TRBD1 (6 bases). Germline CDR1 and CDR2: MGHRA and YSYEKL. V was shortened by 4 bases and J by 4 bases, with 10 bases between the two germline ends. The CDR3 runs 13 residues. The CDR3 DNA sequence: TGCGCCAGCAGCCGAGGGGGGATCACTGAAGCTTTCTTT. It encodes CASSRGGITEAFF.

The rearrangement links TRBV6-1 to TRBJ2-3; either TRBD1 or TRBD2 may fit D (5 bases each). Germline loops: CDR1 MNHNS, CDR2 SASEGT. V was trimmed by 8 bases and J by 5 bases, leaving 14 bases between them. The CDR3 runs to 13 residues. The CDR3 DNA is TGTGCCAGCCACCGGGACGGTGGAGATACGCAGTATTTT. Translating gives CASHRDGGDTQYF.

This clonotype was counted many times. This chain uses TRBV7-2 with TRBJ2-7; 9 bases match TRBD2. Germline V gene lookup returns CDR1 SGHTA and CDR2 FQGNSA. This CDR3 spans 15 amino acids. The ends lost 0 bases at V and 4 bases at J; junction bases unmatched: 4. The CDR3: CASSLAASGMYEQYF. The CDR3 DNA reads TGTGCCAGCAGCTTAGCGGCTAGCGGGATGTACGAGCAGTACTTC.

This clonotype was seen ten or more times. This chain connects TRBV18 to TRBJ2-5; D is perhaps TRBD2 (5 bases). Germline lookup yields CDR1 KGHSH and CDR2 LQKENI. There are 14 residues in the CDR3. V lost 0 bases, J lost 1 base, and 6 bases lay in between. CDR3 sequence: CASSPPAGQETQYF. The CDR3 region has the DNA TGTGCCAGCTCACCACCGGCGGGCCAAGAGACCCAGTACTTC.

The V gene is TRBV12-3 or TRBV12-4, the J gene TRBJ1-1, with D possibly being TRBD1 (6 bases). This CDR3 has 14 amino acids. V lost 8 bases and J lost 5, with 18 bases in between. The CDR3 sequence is CASGGGGGHTEAFF. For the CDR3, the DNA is TGTGCCAGCGGGGGAGGTGGGGGGCATACTGAAGCTTTCTTT.

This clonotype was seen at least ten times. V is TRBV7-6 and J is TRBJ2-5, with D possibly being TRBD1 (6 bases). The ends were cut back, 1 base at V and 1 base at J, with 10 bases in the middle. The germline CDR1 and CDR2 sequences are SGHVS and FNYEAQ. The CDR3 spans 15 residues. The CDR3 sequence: CASSLVQGSQETQYF. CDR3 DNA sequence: TGTGCCAGCAGCTTAGTTCAGGGGTCCCAAGAGACCCAGTACTTC. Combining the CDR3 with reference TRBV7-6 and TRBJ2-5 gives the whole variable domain GAGVSQSPRYKVTKRGQDVALRCDPISGHVSLYWYRQALGQGPEFLTYFNYEAQQDKSGLPNDRFSAERPEGSISTLTIQRTEQRDSAMYRCASSLVQGSQETQYFGPGTRLLVL.